The 3 T cell receptor beta chains below were found in one sample sequenced in a study of OX40 agonist ivuxolimab in advanced cancers. Sequencing used immunoSEQ multiplex PCR; TCRdb keeps in-frame clones, though not all of them. The data contain some 70,000 clones, 82% of them singletons. Sample: CD4+ or CD8+ T cells sorted from blood, taken in a trial of the OX40 agonist ivuxolimab. The source is an adult with an advanced solid tumor such as melanoma, head and neck, liver or kidney cancer.

In DNA form, the CDR3 reads TGTGCCAGCAGCCCGATCGGGACAGGGGGCACTGAAGCTTTCTTT. Protein sequence: CASSPIGTGGTEAFF. The chain employs TRBV9 and TRBJ1-1, with 11 bases fitting TRBD1. V trimming: 4 bases; J trimming: 4 bases; junction bases outside the gene matches: 6. CDR3 length: 15 amino acids. Per the germline V gene, CDR1 is SGDLS and CDR2 is YYNGEE.

This clone was observed a handful of times. The chain has TRBV4-3 and TRBJ2-7; TRBD1 matches at 7 bases. This CDR3 has 16 residues. Per the germline V gene, CDR1 is LGHNA and CDR2 is YSLEER. V lost 0 bases, J lost 3 bases, and 8 bases stayed unmatched. CDR3 nucleotide sequence: TGCGCCAGCAGCCAAGATATACCGACAGGGTTCTACGAGCAGTACTTC. This gives the protein CASSQDIPTGFYEQYF.

This clone was seen more than once but under ten times. The chain recombines TRBV2 with TRBJ2-7; possibly TRBD1 for D (5 bases). V lost 8 bases and J lost 4, with 15 bases in between. Germline lookup yields CDR1 SNHLY and CDR2 FYNNEI. This CDR3 has 13 residues. DNA of the CDR3: TGTGCCAGCTCAACGCAGGGTGGATACGAGCAGTACGTC. Its translation is CASSTQGGYEQYV.